Below are 21 T cell receptor beta chains sequenced from a single sample in a study of T cells in Graves' hyperthyroidism and ophthalmopathy. TCR beta CDR3 regions were amplified from RNA. Researchers ran a first-round RT-PCR on the TCR CDR3 using the HTBI primer set. Each CDR3 protein is one row after TCRdb ran MiXCR on the multiplex PCR reads. The table has fewer than 650,000 distinct CDR3 sequences, roughly 15% seen once. Sequenced sample: blood. The receptors originated from a middle-aged woman with Graves' ophthalmopathy.

This clonotype has a count of ten or more. This may be a read error, as it is one base from a much larger clone. The rearrangement joins TRBV12-3 or TRBV12-4 to TRBJ1-1; D remains ambiguous. The germline V and J ends were trimmed by 8 bases and 3 bases, with 4 bases remaining between them. The CDR3 extends over 10 amino acids. The CDR3 DNA reads TGTGCCAGCGGGGACACTGAAGCTTTCTTT. It encodes CASGDTEAFF.

This clonotype showed up many times. The DNA is omitted, as the CDR3 cannot be located on it reliably, and the CDR3 follows TCRdb's listing. This chain uses TRBV12-3 or TRBV12-4 with TRBJ2-5; no check of the table's D call, TRBD1, against the DNA was made. The CDR3 totals 15 residues, both ends included. The CDR3 sequence is CASSLGTGGEETQYF.

This clonotype showed up many times. The CDR3 region is CASSIVLRGIDGYTF. CDR3 DNA sequence: TGTGCCAGTAGTATAGTCCTCCGGGGTATCGATGGCTACACCTTC. The rearrangement joins TRBV19 to TRBJ1-2, with no clear D. Germline values: CDR1 LNHDA, CDR2 SQIVND (reference sequence). The V gene lost 1 base and the J gene lost 6 bases, with 15 bases spanning the gap. The CDR3 covers 15 residues.

This clonotype was recorded at least ten times. V usage is TRBV19 and J usage is TRBJ1-3; tentative D call: TRBD1 (5 bases). Trimming cost V 9 bases and J 0 bases, with 15 bases left between them. The CDR3 covers 15 residues. CDR1 and CDR2 from the germline V gene are LNHDA and SQIVND (reference sequence). As DNA, the CDR3 is TGTGCCAGCCGCCCGTGGGGGAACTCTGGAAACACCATATATTTT. It specifies CASRPWGNSGNTIYF.

This clonotype was observed at least ten times. The genes are TRBV6-5 and TRBJ1-1, with D possibly TRBD1 on 6 matching bases. V lost 3 bases and J 0 bases, leaving 17 bases between the germline ends. The CDR3 totals 17 residues. CDR1 and CDR2 from the germline V gene are MNHEY and SVGAGI. In DNA form, the CDR3 reads TGTGCCAGCAGTTATCTTGCCAGGGGCTCGCTGAACACTGAAGCTTTCTTT. It codes for CASSYLARGSLNTEAFF.

This clonotype was recorded a few times. A much larger clone lies one base from this, so it may be a read error. The J gene is TRBJ1-5, the V gene TRBV12-3 or TRBV12-4; D is unclear. This CDR3 region has 15 residues. The V gene lost 6 bases and the J gene lost 1 base, with 13 bases spanning the gap. The CDR3 region has the DNA TGTGCCAGCAGCCCCGACGGGGTCAGCAATCAGCCCCAGCATTTT. It specifies CASSPDGVSNQPQHF.

The chain joins TRBV28 to TRBJ1-2; the D is unclear. V was trimmed by 2 bases and J by 5 bases, leaving 15 bases between them. Germline-derived CDR1 and CDR2 are MDHEN and SYDVKM. The CDR3 extends over 15 amino acids. This CDR3 is CASSLKVPGKYGYTF. The CDR3 DNA sequence: TGTGCCAGCAGTTTAAAGGTCCCGGGGAAGTATGGCTACACCTTC.

This clonotype was observed many times. This chain connects TRBV11-2 to TRBJ2-5; 7 bases are a match to TRBD1. Germline V gene data show CDR1 as SGHAT and CDR2 as FQNNGV. CDR3 size: 11 residues. V trimming: 5 bases; J trimming: 8 bases; junction bases outside the gene matches: 2. The CDR3 sequence: CASSPGGTQYF. DNA for the CDR3: TGTGCCAGCAGCCCAGGGGGTACCCAGTACTTC.

The chain recombines TRBV6-1 with TRBJ1-1; TRBD1 matches at 11 bases. Germline V gene sequence: CDR1 MNHNS, CDR2 SASEGT. The CDR3 runs 15 residues. V shed 6 bases, J shed 3 bases, and the junction held 6 bases outside the gene matches. The CDR3 reads CASRRTGGLHTEAFF. The CDR3 DNA follows: TGTGCCAGCAGGAGGACAGGGGGCCTTCACACTGAAGCTTTCTTT.

This clonotype showed up many times. The chain is built from TRBV10-3 and TRBJ1-1; D is uncertain. The germline V gene encodes CDR1 ENHRY and CDR2 SYGVKD. This CDR3 contains 14 residues. V was shortened by 9 bases and J by 2 bases, with 16 bases between the two germline ends. The CDR3 sequence is CAIGTGGLNTEAFF. The DNA for the CDR3 is TGTGCCATTGGTACCGGCGGACTAAACACTGAAGCTTTCTTT.

The genes are TRBV6-2 or TRBV6-3 and TRBJ2-7, with D possibly TRBD1 on 6 matching bases. The V gene's germline CDR1 is MNHEY and CDR2 SVGEGT. Deletions cut 2 bases from V and 1 base from J, with 12 bases between. This CDR3 spans 15 amino acids. The CDR3 DNA follows: TGTGCCAGCAGTTACCAGGGGTGGAAGTCCTACGAGCAGTACTTC. As protein: CASSYQGWKSYEQYF.

This clonotype was detected many times. The rearrangement joins TRBV12-5 to TRBJ2-5; D tentatively reads TRBD1 or TRBD2 (5 bases each). Trimming shortened V by 1 base and J by 4 bases, and 13 bases separated the two germline ends. This CDR3 is 15 amino acids long. Germline loops: CDR1 LGHNT, CDR2 FRNRAP. The CDR3 loop is CASGLGQQGRETQYF. Here the CDR3 DNA reads TGTGCTAGTGGTTTGGGCCAGCAGGGACGAGAGACCCAGTACTTC.

The rearrangement links TRBV11-1 to TRBJ2-7; D possibly corresponds to TRBD2 (5 bases). This CDR3 contains 16 residues. V shed 4 bases and J shed 1 base, with 17 bases lying between them. Per the germline V gene, CDR1 is SGHAT and CDR2 is FQDESV (reference sequence). CDR3 sequence reads: CASSWTWGFGSYEQYF. The CDR3 coding sequence is TGTGCCAGCAGCTGGACTTGGGGATTTGGGTCCTACGAGCAGTACTTC. The full variable domain, its missing parts supplied by reference TRBV11-1 and TRBJ2-7, is EAEVAQSPRYKITEKSQAVAFWCDPISGHATLYWYRQILGQGPELLVQFQDESVVDDSQLPKDRFSAERLKGVDSTLKIQPAELGDSAMYLCASSWTWGFGSYEQYFGPGTRLTVT.

This rearrangement joins TRBV6-4 to TRBJ2-5; D possibly corresponds to TRBD2 (7 bases). Per germline, CDR1 MRHNA and CDR2 SNTAGT. V shed 5 bases and J shed 6 bases, with 16 bases lying between them. This CDR3 region has 14 residues. The CDR3 DNA reads TGTGCCAGCAGTTATTCGGGGGGCGCGAAGACCCAGTACTTC. As protein: CASSYSGGAKTQYF.

V gene TRBV6-1 combines with J gene TRBJ1-1; D is uncertain. This CDR3 is built from 13 residues. The V end was cut by 10 bases, the J end by 5 bases, with 17 bases between. CDR1 and CDR2 from the germline V gene are MNHNS and SASEGT. For the CDR3, the DNA is TGTGCCACCTCTCCGCTCACTTGGACTGAAGCTTTCTTT. The encoded protein is CATSPLTWTEAFF.

Only a few counts were recorded for this clonotype. The chain uses TRBV6-2 or TRBV6-3 and TRBJ2-7; 9 nucleotides align to TRBD2. The germline V gene has CDR1 MNHEY and CDR2 SVGEGT. The CDR3 totals 16 residues. Trimming at V came to 0 bases and at J to 0 bases, leaving 3 bases not matched to a gene. CDR3 in DNA: TGTGCCAGCAGTTACTCAGAGACTAGCGGCTCCTACGAGCAGTACTTC. Amino acid sequence: CASSYSETSGSYEQYF.

V usage is TRBV24-1 and J usage is TRBJ2-3, with TRBD2 matching 10 bases. V gave up 3 bases and J gave up 3 bases; unmatched junction bases: 8. The CDR3 has 17 residues. CDR1 and CDR2 (germline): KGHDR, SFDVKD. Here the CDR3 DNA reads TGTGCCACCAGTGATAACCCTAGCGGGAGAATGACAGATACGCAGTATTTT. This codes for CATSDNPSGRMTDTQYF.

This clonotype showed up many times. The V call is TRBV29-1, the J call TRBJ2-5; D gene unclear. The CDR3 contains 10 residues. CDR1 is SQVTM and CDR2 is ANQGSEA in the germline V gene. The V gene lost 6 bases and the J gene lost 3 bases, with 5 bases spanning the gap. CDR3 in DNA: TGCAGCGTAACCAAAGAGACCCAGTACTTC. Residues: CSVTKETQYF.

This clonotype was picked up many times. The gene calls are TRBV6-2 or TRBV6-3 and TRBJ1-3, with 7 nucleotides matching TRBD1. The V and J ends lost 5 bases and 4 bases, in that order; junction bases with no gene match: 11. Germline CDR1 MNHEY, CDR2 SVGEGT. The CDR3 sequence is 16 residues long. CDR3 in DNA: TGTGCCAGCAGTCGCCGACAGGGAGGACGCGGAAACACCATATATTTT. Translation gives CASSRRQGGRGNTIYF.

This clonotype was counted at least ten times. This chain links TRBV15 with TRBJ2-7; 7 nucleotides agree with TRBD2. Trimming removed 0 bases from V and 4 bases from J; junction bases left unmatched: 15. CDR3 length equals 18 residues. Germline CDR1 reads LNHNV; CDR2 reads YYDKDF (reference sequence). In DNA form, the CDR3 reads TGTGCCACCAGCAGAGATCTAGCGGTCGGGGGAGGCCCTTACGAGCAGTACTTC. Protein: CATSRDLAVGGGPYEQYF.

In this sample, this clonotype turned up many times. The chain is built from TRBV19 and TRBJ1-1; the D is unclear. The CDR3 is 13 residues long. Trimming removed 7 bases at V and 0 bases at J, with 9 bases between. Per germline, CDR1 LNHDA and CDR2 SQIVND (reference sequence). The CDR3 nucleotides read TGTGCCAGTATGGCAGTTATGAACACTGAAGCTTTCTTT. It yields the protein CASMAVMNTEAFF.